A selection of T cell receptor beta chains follows, all from one sample in a study of regulatory T cells in long-lasting Graves disease. From the multiplex PCR reads, TCRdb called clonotypes with MiXCR, one entry per CDR3 protein. The table has about 540,000 distinct CDR3 sequences, about 13% seen once. The same data also contributed to another study, on T cells in Graves' hyperthyroidism and ophthalmopathy.

The sequenced sample was peripheral blood mononuclear cells (PBMCs), obtained at new diagnosis, from a patient treated with antithyroid drugs. The receptors derive from a young man with Graves disease. Both conserved end residues are part of each CDR3. D genes are given only for firm matches. Clone sizes are given selectively: once, few, many, or a class where the clone is expanded.

v_call: TRBV30
d_call: -
clone_size: once
j_call: TRBJ1-1
cdr3_nt: TGTGCCTGGAATGGCCTCCTCGGGGCTTTCTTT
cdr3_aa: CAWNGLLGAFF

v_call: TRBV5-1
d_call: -
clone_size: many
j_call: TRBJ2-2
cdr3_nt: TGCGCCAGCAGCCCCGTCACCGGGGAGCTGTTTTTT
cdr3_aa: CASSPVTGELFF

v_call: TRBV4-1
d_call: -
clone_size: few
j_call: TRBJ2-7
cdr3_nt: TGCGCCAGCAGCCAAGTAGTCCCCAACGAGCAGTACTTC
cdr3_aa: CASSQVVPNEQYF

v_call: TRBV7-3
d_call: -
clone_size: many
j_call: TRBJ2-2
cdr3_nt: TGTGCCAGCAGCCTCACCGGGACGGCGAACACCGGGGAGCTGTTTTTT
cdr3_aa: CASSLTGTANTGELFF

v_call: TRBV20-1
d_call: -
clone_size: many
j_call: TRBJ2-5
cdr3_nt: TGCAGTGCCGGGGGCCCTCTGGGGGGCCCAAGGGGGGAGACCCAGTACTTC
cdr3_aa: CSAGGPLGGPRGETQYF

v_call: TRBV12-3/TRBV12-4
d_call: -
clone_size: many
j_call: TRBJ1-1
cdr3_nt: TGTGCCAGCAGCTTAGCTTTGGGCACTGAAGCTTTCTTT
cdr3_aa: CASSLALGTEAFF

v_call: TRBV6-2/TRBV6-3
d_call: TRBD1
clone_size: -
j_call: TRBJ2-6
cdr3_nt: TGTGTCAGCAGGACCGACAGGGTTGGGGCCAACGTCCTGACTTTC
cdr3_aa: CVSRTDRVGANVLTF

v_call: TRBV4-1
d_call: -
clone_size: -
j_call: TRBJ1-4
cdr3_nt: TGCGCCAGCAGCCAGAACGTTCCGGGGGCTGGTGAAAAACTGTTTTTT
cdr3_aa: CASSQNVPGAGEKLFF

v_call: TRBV2
d_call: TRBD1
clone_size: many
j_call: TRBJ2-7
cdr3_nt: TGTGCCAGCAGTCCCCGGACAGGGGGTACGGGCGAGCAGTACTTC
cdr3_aa: CASSPRTGGTGEQYF

v_call: TRBV3-1
d_call: -
clone_size: -
j_call: TRBJ2-1
cdr3_nt: TGTGCCAGCAGCCCATCGACGTACGGGGGCCATGAGCAGTTCTTC
cdr3_aa: CASSPSTYGGHEQFF

v_call: TRBV28
d_call: -
clone_size: many
j_call: TRBJ2-7
cdr3_nt: TGTGCCAGCACCGTTCAGGGCCCCGGGTACTACGAGCAGTACTTC
cdr3_aa: CASTVQGPGYYEQYF

v_call: TRBV12-3/TRBV12-4
d_call: -
clone_size: few
j_call: TRBJ1-4
cdr3_nt: TGTGCCAGCAGTCCACAGGGAAATGGTGAAAAACTGTTTTTT
cdr3_aa: CASSPQGNGEKLFF

v_call: TRBV6-1
d_call: TRBD1
clone_size: -
j_call: TRBJ2-2
cdr3_nt: TGTGCCACGAGGACAGGGGAGGAAACCGGGGAGCTGTTTTTT
cdr3_aa: CATRTGEETGELFF

v_call: TRBV7-9
d_call: -
clone_size: -
j_call: TRBJ2-1
cdr3_nt: TGTGCCAGCAGGTTAGAGGTCTCCTACAATGAGCAGTTCTTC
cdr3_aa: CASRLEVSYNEQFF

v_call: TRBV5-1
d_call: -
clone_size: many
j_call: TRBJ2-7
cdr3_nt: TGCGCCAGCAGCTTGTTATCATCTGGGGGCAGGTCCTACGAGCAGTACTTC
cdr3_aa: CASSLLSSGGRSYEQYF

v_call: TRBV7-9
d_call: -
clone_size: few
j_call: TRBJ2-3
cdr3_nt: TGTGCCAGCAGCTTAGAAAATTGGGGGGAAGATACGCAGTATTTT
cdr3_aa: CASSLENWGEDTQYF

v_call: TRBV6-5
d_call: -
clone_size: many
j_call: TRBJ2-2
cdr3_nt: TGTGCCAGCAATTATGCGGGGTCCACCGGGGAGCTGTTTTTT
cdr3_aa: CASNYAGSTGELFF

v_call: TRBV4-1
d_call: -
clone_size: few
j_call: TRBJ2-2
cdr3_nt: TGCGCCAGCAGCCAGATACAGGACACCGGGGAGCTGTTTTTT
cdr3_aa: CASSQIQDTGELFF

v_call: TRBV20-1
d_call: -
clone_size: few
j_call: TRBJ2-3
cdr3_nt: TGCAGTGCTAGGGGGTGGCTAGGAGGCGCAGATACGCAGTATTTT
cdr3_aa: CSARGWLGGADTQYF